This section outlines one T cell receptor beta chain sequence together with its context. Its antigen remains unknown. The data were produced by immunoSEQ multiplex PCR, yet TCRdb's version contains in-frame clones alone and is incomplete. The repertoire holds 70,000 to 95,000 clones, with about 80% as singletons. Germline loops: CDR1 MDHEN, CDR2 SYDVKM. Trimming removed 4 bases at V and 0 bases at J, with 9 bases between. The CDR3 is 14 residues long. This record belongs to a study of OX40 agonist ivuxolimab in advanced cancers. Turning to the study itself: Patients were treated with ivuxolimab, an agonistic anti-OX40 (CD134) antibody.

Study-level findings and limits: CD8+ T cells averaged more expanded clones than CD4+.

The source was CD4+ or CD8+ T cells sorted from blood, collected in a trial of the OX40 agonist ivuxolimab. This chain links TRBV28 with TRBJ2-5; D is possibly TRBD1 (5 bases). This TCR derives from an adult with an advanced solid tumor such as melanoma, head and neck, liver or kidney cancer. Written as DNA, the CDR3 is TGTGCCAGCAGTTCATCAGGGTACCAAGAGACCCAGTACTTC. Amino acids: CASSSSGYQETQYF.